The 3 T cell receptor beta chains given below trace back to one sample, sequenced in a study of radiotherapy plus CTLA-4 blockade in lung cancer. Repertoires were generated with immunoSEQ multiplex PCR, while TCRdb's copy carries only in-frame clones and drops some. This table holds 40,000 to 55,000 clones, 80% to 90% found once. Sequencing was performed on peripheral blood, taken from a patient treated with radiotherapy plus ipilimumab. These receptors all stem from a human donor with non-small cell lung cancer that progressed on radiotherapy plus ipilimumab. Some clones in this sample may be carry-over from other donors' samples.

The CDR3: CASSLKTGVQPQHF. CDR3 DNA sequence: TGTGCCAGCAGCCTGAAGACAGGGGTCCAGCCCCAGCATTTT. This chain connects TRBV27 to TRBJ1-5; 8 nucleotides align to TRBD1. The CDR3 is 14 amino acids. Trimming at V came to 6 bases and at J to 7 bases, leaving 8 bases not matched to a gene. Looked up from germline, CDR1 is MNHEY and CDR2 is SMNVEV (reference sequence).

This clone was seen just once. V usage is TRBV19 and J usage is TRBJ2-5; 10 positions match TRBD1. V lost 9 bases, J lost 5 bases, and 6 bases stayed unmatched. Germline V gene lookup returns CDR1 LNHDA and CDR2 SQIVND (reference sequence). The CDR3 sequence is 13 residues long. The CDR3 DNA reads TGTGCCAGCTCGGACAGGGGGTTGGAGACCCAGTACTTC. This sequence encodes CASSDRGLETQYF. Using reference TRBV19 and TRBJ2-5 for the parts outside the CDR3, the full variable domain is DGGITQSPKYLFRKEGQNVTLSCEQNLNHDAMYWYRQDPGQGLRLIYYSQIVNDFQKGDIAEGYSVSREKKESFPLTVTSAQKNPTAFYLCASSDRGLETQYFGPGTRLLVL.

The chain employs TRBV7-8 and TRBJ1-5; D is possibly TRBD1 (5 bases). This CDR3 spans 17 amino acids. Trimming shortened V by 2 bases and J by 7 bases, and 21 bases separated the two germline ends. Germline loops: CDR1 SGHVS, CDR2 FQNEAQ. The CDR3 bases are TGTGCCAGCAGCTTATTAAAGAGTCGGGGGGAAGGGCAGCCCCAGCATTTT. Amino acids: CASSLLKSRGEGQPQHF. The variable domain in full, completed from reference TRBV7-8 and TRBJ1-5, reads GAGVSQSPRYKVAKRGQDVALRCDPISGHVSLFWYQQALGQGPEFLTYFQNEAQLDKSGLPSDRFFAERPEGSVSTLKIQRTQQEDSAVYLCASSLLKSRGEGQPQHFGDGTRLSIL.